Listed here are 13 T cell receptor beta chains from one sample, sequenced in a study of cytomegalovirus exposure and HLA in healthy donors. PCR was performed using 60 Vbeta and 13 Jbeta primers. Produced via immunoSEQ multiplex PCR; TCRdb's table is partial and in-frame only. Among around 150,000 clones, 80% were seen once, and the ten largest hold about 9.6%. Source material: PBMCs. The source of these receptors is a man between 18 and 35 years old in good health and CMV-seropositive.

The chain uses TRBV1 and TRBJ2-5; whether TRBD2, the table's D call, matches the DNA was not checked. The DNA end favors TRBJ2-7, so the J call may be wrong. TRBV1 is marked as a pseudogene. This CDR3 region has 15 residues. DNA for the CDR3: TGCACCAGCAGCCAAGGCCTTGGAGGGTCCTACGAGCAGTACTTC. Amino acids: CTSSQGLGGSYEQYF.

A few counts support this clone. The chain is built from TRBV5-6 and TRBJ2-5; no firm D call. The CDR3 consists of 13 residues. CDR1 is SGHDT, CDR2 YYEEEE, per germline. V was clipped by 4 bases and J by 5 bases, with 12 bases between them. The CDR3 coding sequence is TGTGCCAGCAGCCCTAAGGTGCGGGAGACCCAGTACTTC. Translation: CASSPKVRETQYF.

J is TRBJ1-4 and V is TRBV11-2; possibly TRBD1 for D (5 bases). The germline gives CDR1 SGHAT, CDR2 FQNNGV. The CDR3 has 16 residues. The ends were cut back, 5 bases at V and 5 bases at J, with 18 bases in the middle. CDR3 coding DNA: TGTGCCAGCAGCCCAAGTGGCCCAGGGATAAATGAAAAACTGTTTTTT. This encodes CASSPSGPGINEKLFF. Full variable domain (outside the CDR3, taken from reference TRBV11-2 and TRBJ1-4): EAGVAQSPRYKIIEKRQSVAFWCNPISGHATLYWYQQILGQGPKLLIQFQNNGVVDDSQLPKDRFSAERLKGVDSTLKIQPAKLEDSAVYLCASSPSGPGINEKLFFGSGTQLSVL.

V is TRBV18 and J is TRBJ1-2, with 9 bases that match TRBD1. Germline trimming cut 4 bases from V and 6 bases from J; bases unmatched to any gene: 15. The CDR3 totals 17 residues. Germline lookup yields CDR1 KGHSH and CDR2 LQKENI. The CDR3 region is CASSLNKNPGQGNGYTF. CDR3 nucleotides: TGTGCCAGCTCACTGAATAAGAACCCAGGACAGGGGAATGGCTACACCTTC.

The gene calls are TRBV11-1 and TRBJ1-1; 9 bases are a match to TRBD1. Looked up from germline, CDR1 is SGHAT and CDR2 is FQDESV (reference sequence). Trimming cost V 5 bases and J 7 bases; bases outside gene matches: 11. The CDR3 contains 15 residues. The CDR3 region is CASSPGTGLGIEAFF. For the CDR3, the DNA is TGTGCCAGCAGCCCTGGGACAGGGTTGGGTATTGAAGCTTTCTTT.

This CDR3 reads CSARGATEAFF. The CDR3 bases are TGCAGTGCTAGGGGGGCCACTGAAGCTTTCTTT. This sequence joins TRBV20-1 and TRBJ1-1; D might be TRBD1 (6 bases). Germline V gene data show CDR1 as DFQATT and CDR2 as SNEGSKA (reference sequence). The CDR3 sequence is 11 residues long. V lost 3 bases and J lost 4, with 6 bases in between.

This sequence joins TRBV7-9 and TRBJ2-5; D perhaps matches TRBD2 (6 bases). CDR1 is SEHNR, CDR2 FQNEAQ, per germline (reference sequence). The V end was cut by 4 bases, the J end by 4 bases, with 22 bases between. The CDR3 runs to 17 residues. CDR3 nucleotide sequence: TGTGCCAGCAGCTGGGACCTCGCGGGCGGGGTACGAGAGACCCAGTACTTC. Its protein is CASSWDLAGGVRETQYF.

This clone was picked up a small number of times. The V gene is TRBV11-1, the J gene TRBJ2-3; TRBD1 might be the D (5 bases). CDR3 length: 17 amino acids. The V end was cut by 2 bases, the J end by 0 bases, with 15 bases between. Germline CDR1 SGHAT, CDR2 FQDESV (reference sequence). CDR3 in amino acids: CASSLNGGAVSTDTQYF. The CDR3 DNA reads TGTGCCAGCAGCTTAAATGGTGGGGCTGTTAGCACAGATACGCAGTATTTT.

V and J are TRBV15 and TRBJ1-2; D not resolved. Trimming cost V 1 base and J 13 bases, with 19 bases left between them. The germline V gene encodes CDR1 LNHNV and CDR2 YYDKDF (reference sequence). The CDR3 totals 14 residues. The CDR3 sequence is CATSRAQINSFSTF. As DNA, the CDR3 is TGTGCCACCAGCAGAGCACAGATTAACAGCTTCTCCACCTTC.

The CDR3 DNA reads as TGCGCCAGCAGCCAAGATCTAGGACTAGCGGCCTACGAGCAGTACTTC. It yields the protein CASSQDLGLAAYEQYF. This chain links TRBV4-3 with TRBJ2-7; 10 bases line up with TRBD2. J was trimmed by 2 bases and V by 0 bases; bases with no gene match: 4. CDR3 length: 16 amino acids. Per germline, CDR1 LGHNA and CDR2 YSLEER.

This clone was picked up a small number of times. This sequence joins TRBV6-5 and TRBJ1-1, with TRBD1 identical over 8 bases. Per the germline V gene, CDR1 is MNHEY and CDR2 is SVGAGI. Unmatched junction bases numbered 10, after V lost 7 bases and J lost 6 bases. CDR3 length: 14 amino acids. CDR3 sequence reads: CASTKGQAGSEAFF. The CDR3 DNA sequence: TGTGCCAGCACTAAGGGACAGGCGGGGTCTGAAGCTTTCTTT.

J is TRBJ1-5 and V is TRBV7-2, with D unclear. Germline CDR1 is SGHTA and CDR2 is FQGNSA. V dropped 3 bases and J dropped 5 bases, with 8 bases sitting between them. The CDR3 is 13 amino acids. This CDR3 is CASSFSVDQPQHF. CDR3 coding DNA: TGTGCCAGCAGCTTCTCCGTCGATCAGCCCCAGCATTTT. Drawing the rest from reference TRBV7-2 and TRBJ1-5, the complete variable domain is GAGVSQSPSNKVTEKGKDVELRCDPISGHTALYWYRQSLGQGLEFLIYFQGNSAPDKSGLPSDRFSAERTGGSVSTLTIQRTQQEDSAVYLCASSFSVDQPQHFGDGTRLSIL.

Turning to this clone: This sample also contains other DNA sequences that code for the same CDR3. V usage is TRBV1 and J usage is TRBJ2-7; TRBD2, the table's D call, was not compared with the DNA. TRBV1 is termed a pseudogene. The CDR3 runs 16 residues. The CDR3 loop is CTSSQQSGLAGNEQYF. CDR3 in DNA: TGCACCAGCAGCCAGCAATCGGGACTAGCGGGAAACGAGCAGTACTTC.